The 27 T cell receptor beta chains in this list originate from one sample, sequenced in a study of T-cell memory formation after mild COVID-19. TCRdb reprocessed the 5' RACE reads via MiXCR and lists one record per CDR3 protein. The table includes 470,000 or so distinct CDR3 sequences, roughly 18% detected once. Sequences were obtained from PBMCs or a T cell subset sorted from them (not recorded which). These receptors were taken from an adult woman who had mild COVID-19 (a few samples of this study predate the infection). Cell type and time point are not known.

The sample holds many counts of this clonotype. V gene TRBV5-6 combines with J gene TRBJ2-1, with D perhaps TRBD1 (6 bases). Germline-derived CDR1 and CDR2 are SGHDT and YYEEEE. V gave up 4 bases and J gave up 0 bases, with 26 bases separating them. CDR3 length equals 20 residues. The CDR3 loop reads CASSGGWRSLTLSSYNEQFF. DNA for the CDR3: TGTGCCAGCAGCGGGGGCTGGAGAAGCCTCACCCTAAGCTCCTACAATGAGCAGTTCTTC.

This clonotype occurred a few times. The CDR3 DNA is TGTGCCAGCAGTTACTCCCCGTGGAGGGGTTTCGATGGCTACACCTTC. This encodes CASSYSPWRGFDGYTF. This chain links TRBV6-5 with TRBJ1-2, with a weak D call TRBD1 (5 bases). Looked up from germline, CDR1 is MNHEY and CDR2 is SVGAGI. The CDR3 totals 16 residues. V was trimmed by 0 bases and J by 6 bases, leaving 17 bases between them.

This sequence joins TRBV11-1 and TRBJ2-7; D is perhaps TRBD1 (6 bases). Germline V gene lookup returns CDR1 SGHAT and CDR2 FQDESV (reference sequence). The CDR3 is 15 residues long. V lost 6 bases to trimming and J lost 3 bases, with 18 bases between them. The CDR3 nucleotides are TGTGCCAGCAGGGGACAAGCTCAAAGCATCTACGAGCAGTACTTC. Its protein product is CASRGQAQSIYEQYF.

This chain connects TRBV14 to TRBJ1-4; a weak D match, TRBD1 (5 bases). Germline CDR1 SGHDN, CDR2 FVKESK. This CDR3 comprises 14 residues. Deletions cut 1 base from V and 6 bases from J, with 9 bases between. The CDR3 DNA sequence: TGTGCCAGCAGCCAAGCAGGGTTGGATGAAAAACTGTTTTTT. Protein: CASSQAGLDEKLFF.

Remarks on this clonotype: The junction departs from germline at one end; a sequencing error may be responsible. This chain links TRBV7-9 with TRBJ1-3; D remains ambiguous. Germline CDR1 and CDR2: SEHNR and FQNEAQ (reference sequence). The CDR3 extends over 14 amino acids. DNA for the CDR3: TGTGCCAGCAGCACCTGGACCGCCGGAAGCACCATATATTTT. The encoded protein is CASSTWTAGSTIYF.

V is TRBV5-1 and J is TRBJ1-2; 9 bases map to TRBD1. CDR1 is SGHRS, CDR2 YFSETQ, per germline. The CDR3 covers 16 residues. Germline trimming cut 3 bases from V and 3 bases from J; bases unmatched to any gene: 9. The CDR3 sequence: CASSSQSGQGYYGYTF. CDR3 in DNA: TGCGCCAGCAGCTCCCAGTCGGGACAGGGTTACTATGGCTACACCTTC.

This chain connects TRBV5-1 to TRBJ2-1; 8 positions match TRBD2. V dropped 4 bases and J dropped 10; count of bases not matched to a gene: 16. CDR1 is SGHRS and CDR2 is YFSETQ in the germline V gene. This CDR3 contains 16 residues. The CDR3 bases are TGCGCCAGCAGCCCTGGAGGGACTAGTTTACAATTCGAGCAGTTCTTC. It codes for CASSPGGTSLQFEQFF. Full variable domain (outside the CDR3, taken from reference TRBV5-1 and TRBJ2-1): KAGVTQTPRYLIKTRGQQVTLSCSPISGHRSVSWYQQTPGQGLQFLFEYFSETQRNKGNFPGRFSGRQFSNSRSEMNVSTLELGDSALYLCASSPGGTSLQFEQFFGPGTRLTVL.

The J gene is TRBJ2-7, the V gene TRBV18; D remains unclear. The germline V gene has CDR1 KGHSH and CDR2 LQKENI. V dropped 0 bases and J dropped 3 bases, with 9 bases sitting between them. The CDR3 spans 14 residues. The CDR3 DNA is TGTGCCAGCTCACCACCGTCGCACAGCTACGAGCAGTACTTC. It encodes CASSPPSHSYEQYF.

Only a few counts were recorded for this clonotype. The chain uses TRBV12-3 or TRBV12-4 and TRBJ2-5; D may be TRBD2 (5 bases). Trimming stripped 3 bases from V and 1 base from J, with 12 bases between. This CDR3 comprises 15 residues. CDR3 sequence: CASSFLVGSQETQYF. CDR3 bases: TGTGCCAGCAGTTTTTTGGTTGGGAGCCAAGAGACCCAGTACTTC.

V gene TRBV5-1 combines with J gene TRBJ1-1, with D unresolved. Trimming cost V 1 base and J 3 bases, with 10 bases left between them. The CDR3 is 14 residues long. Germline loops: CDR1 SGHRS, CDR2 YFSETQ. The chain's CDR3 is CASSLNTPHTEAFF. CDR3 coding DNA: TGCGCCAGCAGCTTGAACACCCCTCACACTGAAGCTTTCTTT.

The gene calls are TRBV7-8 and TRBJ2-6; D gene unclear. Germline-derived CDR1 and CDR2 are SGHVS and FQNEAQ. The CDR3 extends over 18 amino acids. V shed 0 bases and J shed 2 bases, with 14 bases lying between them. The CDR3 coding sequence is TGTGCCAGCAGCTTAGCGCTCGTCGGTCGGACTGGGGCCAACGTCCTGACTTTC. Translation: CASSLALVGRTGANVLTF. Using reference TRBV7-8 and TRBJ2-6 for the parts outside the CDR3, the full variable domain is GAGVSQSPRYKVAKRGQDVALRCDPISGHVSLFWYQQALGQGPEFLTYFQNEAQLDKSGLPSDRFFAERPEGSVSTLKIQRTQQEDSAVYLCASSLALVGRTGANVLTFGAGSRLTVL.

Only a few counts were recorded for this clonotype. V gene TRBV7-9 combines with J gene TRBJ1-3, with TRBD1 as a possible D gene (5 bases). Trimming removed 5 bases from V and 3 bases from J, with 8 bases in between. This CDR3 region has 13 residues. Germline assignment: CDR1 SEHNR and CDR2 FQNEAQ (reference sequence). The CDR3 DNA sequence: TGTGCCAGCAGCATCAGGGATGGAAACACCATATATTTT. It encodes CASSIRDGNTIYF.

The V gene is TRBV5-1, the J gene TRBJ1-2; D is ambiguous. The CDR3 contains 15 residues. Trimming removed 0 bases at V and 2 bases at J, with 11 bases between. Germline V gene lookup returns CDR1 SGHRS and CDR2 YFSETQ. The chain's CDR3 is CASSLDPGGNYGYTF. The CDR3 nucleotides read TGCGCCAGCAGCTTGGATCCGGGCGGGAACTATGGCTACACCTTC.

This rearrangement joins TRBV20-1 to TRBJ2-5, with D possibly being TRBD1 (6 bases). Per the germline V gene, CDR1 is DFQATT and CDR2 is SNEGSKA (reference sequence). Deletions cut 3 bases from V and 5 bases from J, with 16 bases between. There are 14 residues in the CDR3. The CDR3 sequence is CSARDQQGMETQYF. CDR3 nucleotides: TGCAGTGCTAGGGACCAGCAGGGGATGGAGACCCAGTACTTC.

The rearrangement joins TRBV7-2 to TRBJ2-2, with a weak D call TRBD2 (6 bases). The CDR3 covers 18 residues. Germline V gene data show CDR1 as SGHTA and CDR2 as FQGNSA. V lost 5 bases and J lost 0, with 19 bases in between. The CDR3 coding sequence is TGTGCCAGCAGCCGATTCGAGGGACTCATAACGAACACCGGGGAGCTGTTTTTT. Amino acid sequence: CASSRFEGLITNTGELFF.

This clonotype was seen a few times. This chain's CDR3 is CASSQGGAEAFF. As DNA, the CDR3 is TGTGCCAGCAGCCAGGGGGGAGCTGAAGCTTTCTTT. The chain combines TRBV3-1 with TRBJ1-1; TRBD1 might be the D (5 bases). This CDR3 has 12 residues. The V and J ends lost 3 bases and 6 bases respectively, with 8 bases between them. CDR1 and CDR2 (germline): LGHDT, YNNKEL (reference sequence).

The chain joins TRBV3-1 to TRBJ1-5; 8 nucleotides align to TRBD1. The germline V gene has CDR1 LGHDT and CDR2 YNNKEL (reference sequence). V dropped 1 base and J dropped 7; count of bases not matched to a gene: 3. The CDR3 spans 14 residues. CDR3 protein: CASSQGRGLQPQHF. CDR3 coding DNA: TGTGCCAGCAGCCAAGGCAGGGGGCTACAGCCCCAGCATTTT.

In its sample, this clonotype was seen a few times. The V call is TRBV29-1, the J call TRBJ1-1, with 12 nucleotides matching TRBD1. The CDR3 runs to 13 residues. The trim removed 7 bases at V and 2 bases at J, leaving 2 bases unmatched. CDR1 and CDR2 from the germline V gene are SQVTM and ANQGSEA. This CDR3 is CSAGQGANTEAFF. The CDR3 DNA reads TGCAGCGCGGGACAGGGGGCCAACACTGAAGCTTTCTTT. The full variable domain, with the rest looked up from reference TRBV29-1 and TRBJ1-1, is SAVISQKPSRDICQRGTSLTIQCQVDSQVTMMFWYRQQPGQSLTLIATANQGSEATYESGFVIDKFPISRPNLTFSTLTVSNMSPEDSSIYLCSAGQGANTEAFFGQGTRLTVV.

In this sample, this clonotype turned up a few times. The chain's CDR3 is CASAAWDRGNEQFF. CDR3 DNA sequence: TGCGCCTCAGCAGCTTGGGACAGGGGGAATGAGCAGTTCTTC. The V call is TRBV5-1, the J call TRBJ2-1, with 11 bases fitting TRBD1. V was pared by 10 bases and J by 7 bases, with 10 bases of the junction left unmatched. CDR1 and CDR2 from the germline V gene are SGHRS and YFSETQ. This CDR3 spans 14 amino acids.

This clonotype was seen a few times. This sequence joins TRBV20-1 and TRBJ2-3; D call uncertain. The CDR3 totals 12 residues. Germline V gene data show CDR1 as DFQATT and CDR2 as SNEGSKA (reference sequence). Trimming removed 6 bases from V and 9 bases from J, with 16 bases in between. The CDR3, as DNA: TGCAGTGCCACCGGAAGCCTCCCCACGCAGTATTTT. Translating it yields CSATGSLPTQYF.

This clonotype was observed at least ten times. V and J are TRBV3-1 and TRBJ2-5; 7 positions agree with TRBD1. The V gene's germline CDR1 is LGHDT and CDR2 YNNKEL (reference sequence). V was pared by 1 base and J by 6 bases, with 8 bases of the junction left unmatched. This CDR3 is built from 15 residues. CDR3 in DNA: TGTGCCAGCAGCCAAGGTTCACCGGGACAGCAGACCCAGTACTTC. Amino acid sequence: CASSQGSPGQQTQYF.

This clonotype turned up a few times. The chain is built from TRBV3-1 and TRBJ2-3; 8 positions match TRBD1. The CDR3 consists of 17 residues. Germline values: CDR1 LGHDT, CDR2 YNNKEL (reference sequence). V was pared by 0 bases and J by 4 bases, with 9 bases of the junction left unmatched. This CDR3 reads CASSQDLGQGAADTQYF. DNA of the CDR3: TGTGCCAGCAGCCAAGATTTGGGCCAGGGGGCAGCAGATACGCAGTATTTT.

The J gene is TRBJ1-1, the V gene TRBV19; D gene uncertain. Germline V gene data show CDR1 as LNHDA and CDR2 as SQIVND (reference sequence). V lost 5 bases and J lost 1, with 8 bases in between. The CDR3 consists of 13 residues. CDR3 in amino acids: CASSGRENTEAFF. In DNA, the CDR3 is TGTGCCAGTAGTGGCCGGGAGAACACTGAAGCTTTCTTT.

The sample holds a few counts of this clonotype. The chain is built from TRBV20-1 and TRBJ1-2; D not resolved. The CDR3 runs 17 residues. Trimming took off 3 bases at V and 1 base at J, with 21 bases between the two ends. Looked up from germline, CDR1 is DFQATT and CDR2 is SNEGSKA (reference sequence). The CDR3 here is CSASFPDEDLNNYGYTF. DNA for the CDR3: TGCAGTGCTAGCTTCCCGGACGAAGACCTAAATAACTATGGCTACACCTTC.

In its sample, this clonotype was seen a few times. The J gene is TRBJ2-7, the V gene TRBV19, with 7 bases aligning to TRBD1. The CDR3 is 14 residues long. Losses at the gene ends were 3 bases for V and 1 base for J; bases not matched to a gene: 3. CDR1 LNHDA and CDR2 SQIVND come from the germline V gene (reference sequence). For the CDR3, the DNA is TGTGCCAGTAGTATTGACAGGGTTTCCTACGAGCAGTACTTC. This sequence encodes CASSIDRVSYEQYF.

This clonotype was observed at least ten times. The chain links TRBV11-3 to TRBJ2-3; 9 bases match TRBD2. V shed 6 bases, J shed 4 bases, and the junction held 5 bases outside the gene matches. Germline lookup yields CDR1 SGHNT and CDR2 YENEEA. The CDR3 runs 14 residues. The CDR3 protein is CASSAGGSADTQYF. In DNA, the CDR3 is TGTGCCAGCAGTGCGGGAGGGAGCGCAGATACGCAGTATTTT. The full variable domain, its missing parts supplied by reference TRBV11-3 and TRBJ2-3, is EAGVVQSPRYKIIEKKQPVAFWCNPISGHNTLYWYLQNLGQGPELLIRYENEEAVDDSQLPKDRFSAERLKGVDSTLKIQPAELGDSAVYLCASSAGGSADTQYFGPGTRLTVL.

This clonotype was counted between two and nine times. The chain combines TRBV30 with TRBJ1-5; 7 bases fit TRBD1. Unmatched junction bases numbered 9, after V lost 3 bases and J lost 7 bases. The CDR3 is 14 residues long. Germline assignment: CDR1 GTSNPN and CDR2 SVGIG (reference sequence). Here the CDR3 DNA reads TGTGCCTGGAGCTTACCAGGGGGTGACCAGCCCCAGCATTTT. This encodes CAWSLPGGDQPQHF.